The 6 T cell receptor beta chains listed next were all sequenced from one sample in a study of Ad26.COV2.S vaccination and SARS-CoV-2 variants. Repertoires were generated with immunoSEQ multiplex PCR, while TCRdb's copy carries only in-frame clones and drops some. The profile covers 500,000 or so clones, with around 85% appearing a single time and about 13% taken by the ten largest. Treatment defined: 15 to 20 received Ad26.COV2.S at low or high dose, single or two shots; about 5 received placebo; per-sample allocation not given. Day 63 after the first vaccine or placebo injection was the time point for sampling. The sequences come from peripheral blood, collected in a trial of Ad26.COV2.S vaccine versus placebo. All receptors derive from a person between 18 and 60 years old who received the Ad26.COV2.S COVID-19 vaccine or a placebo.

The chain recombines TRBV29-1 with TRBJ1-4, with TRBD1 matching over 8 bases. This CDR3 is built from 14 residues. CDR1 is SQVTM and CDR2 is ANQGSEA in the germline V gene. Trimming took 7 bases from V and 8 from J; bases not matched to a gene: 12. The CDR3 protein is CSAGPGTGYEKLFF. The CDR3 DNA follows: TGCAGCGCAGGACCGGGGACAGGTTACGAAAAACTGTTTTTT.

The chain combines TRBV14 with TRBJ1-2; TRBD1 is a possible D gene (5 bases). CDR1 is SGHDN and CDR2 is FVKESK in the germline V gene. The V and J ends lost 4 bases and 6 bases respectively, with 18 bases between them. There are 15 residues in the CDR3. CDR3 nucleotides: TGTGCCAGCAGCCGTAACTTAAGGGGAGGCAATGGCTACACCTTC. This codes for CASSRNLRGGNGYTF.

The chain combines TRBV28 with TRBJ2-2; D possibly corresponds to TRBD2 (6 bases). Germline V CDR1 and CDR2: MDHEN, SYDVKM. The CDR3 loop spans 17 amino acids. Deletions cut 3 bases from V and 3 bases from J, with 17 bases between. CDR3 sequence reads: CASSFQPLALHTGELFF. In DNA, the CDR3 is TGTGCCAGCAGTTTTCAACCCCTAGCGCTGCACACCGGGGAGCTGTTTTTT.

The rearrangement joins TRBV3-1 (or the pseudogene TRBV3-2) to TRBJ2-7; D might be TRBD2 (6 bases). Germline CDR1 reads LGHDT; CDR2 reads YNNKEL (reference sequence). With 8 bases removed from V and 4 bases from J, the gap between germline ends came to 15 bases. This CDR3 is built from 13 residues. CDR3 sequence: CASGRGGGYEQYF. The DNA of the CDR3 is TGTGCCAGCGGTCGGGGAGGAGGGTACGAGCAGTACTTC.

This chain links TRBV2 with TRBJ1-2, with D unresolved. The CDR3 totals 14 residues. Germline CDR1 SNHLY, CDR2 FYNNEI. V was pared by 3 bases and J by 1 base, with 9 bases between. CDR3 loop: CASSESLFNYGYTF. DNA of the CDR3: TGTGCCAGCAGTGAGAGTTTATTTAACTATGGCTACACCTTC.

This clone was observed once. This chain's CDR3 is CARGGVLGGRETQYF. Written as DNA, the CDR3 is TGCGCCCGCGGGGGTGTACTAGGGGGCAGGGAGACCCAGTACTTC. V gene TRBV5-1 combines with J gene TRBJ2-5; D could derive from TRBD1 or TRBD2 (7 bases each). Germline V gives CDR1 SGHRS, CDR2 YFSETQ. The ends were cut back, 10 bases at V and 5 bases at J, with 24 bases in the middle. The CDR3 covers 15 residues.